The 30 T cell receptor beta chains reported below all come from one sample, sequenced in a study of T cell responses to AZD1222 COVID-19 vaccine. Data came from immunoSEQ multiplex PCR; TCRdb stores just in-frame clones and leaves some out. This repertoire shows about 120,000 clones, roughly 86% found once; its top ten account for around 9.3%. Sequenced material: peripheral blood, taken on day 0 of AZD1222 vaccination. The receptors derive from an adult in good health.

The chain is built from TRBV11-2 and TRBJ1-2; 7 nucleotides align to TRBD1. There are 16 residues in the CDR3. Germline trimming cut 5 bases from V and 0 bases from J; bases unmatched to any gene: 9. Germline V gene sequence: CDR1 SGHAT, CDR2 FQNNGV. The CDR3 DNA reads as TGTGCCAGCAGCCGAGGAGGCCAGGGGGCTAACTATGGCTACACCTTC. The encoded protein is CASSRGGQGANYGYTF.

The V gene is TRBV28, the J gene TRBJ1-6, with D unresolved. From germline, CDR1 is MDHEN and CDR2 SYDVKM. The CDR3 covers 14 residues. Between the trimmed V and J ends, which lost 8 bases and 4 bases, there was a span of 12 bases. This chain's CDR3 is CASVESVYNSPLHF. CDR3 sequence (DNA): TGTGCCAGCGTAGAATCGGTGTATAATTCACCCCTCCACTTT.

The chain has TRBV5-4 and TRBJ2-2, with D perhaps TRBD1 or TRBD2 (5 bases each). The germline V and J ends were trimmed by 7 bases and 4 bases, with 14 bases remaining between them. The CDR3 sequence is 14 residues long. The V gene's germline CDR1 is SGHNT and CDR2 YYREEE (reference sequence). The CDR3 nucleotides read TGTGCCAGCTCACAGGACCGGGGCACCGGGGAGCTGTTTTTT. As protein: CASSQDRGTGELFF.

This clone was detected only once. V is TRBV4-3 and J is TRBJ1-2, with 9 bases lining up with TRBD1. The CDR3 has 18 residues. V lost 0 bases, J lost 1 base, and 9 bases stayed unmatched. The germline CDR1 and CDR2 sequences are LGHNA and YSLEER. In DNA, the CDR3 is TGCGCCAGCAGCCAAGAGTTGACAGGGGGGTTTTTTAACTATGGCTACACCTTC. It is translated as CASSQELTGGFFNYGYTF.

The rearrangement uses TRBV24-1 and TRBJ2-1; maybe TRBD1 (6 bases). The germline gives CDR1 KGHDR, CDR2 SFDVKD. The CDR3 is 15 amino acids. Between the trimmed V and J ends, which lost 0 bases and 5 bases, there was a span of 10 bases. CDR3 region: CATSDLRGSHNEQFF. The CDR3, as DNA: TGTGCCACCAGTGATTTGAGGGGGTCCCACAATGAGCAGTTCTTC.

This clone was observed a handful of times. The rearrangement links TRBV6-1 to TRBJ1-6, with D unclear. The V end was cut by 5 bases, the J end by 7 bases, with 12 bases between. Per germline, CDR1 MNHNS and CDR2 SASEGT. The CDR3 consists of 14 residues. The CDR3 bases are TGTGCCAGCAGTTTGGACGGCAGGAATTCACCCCTCCACTTT. Its translation: CASSLDGRNSPLHF.

V gene TRBV27 combines with J gene TRBJ2-7; D not resolved. This CDR3 is 13 amino acids long. Germline CDR1 reads MNHEY; CDR2 reads SMNVEV (reference sequence). The V gene lost 2 bases and the J gene lost 4 bases, with 9 bases spanning the gap. The CDR3: CASSLGLDYEQYF. The CDR3 DNA follows: TGTGCCAGCAGTTTAGGGTTGGATTACGAGCAGTACTTC.

The gene calls are TRBV19 and TRBJ1-6; 8 nucleotides line up with TRBD1. CDR1 and CDR2 (germline): LNHDA, SQIVND (reference sequence). V shed 3 bases and J 6 bases; nucleotides not matched to a gene: 1. The CDR3 is 14 amino acids. The CDR3 region is CASSIRGPNSPLHF. For the CDR3, the DNA is TGTGCCAGTAGTATCAGGGGGCCTAATTCACCCCTCCACTTT.

This chain links TRBV25-1 with TRBJ2-7; D unresolved. Trimming removed 6 bases at V and 0 bases at J, with 12 bases between. Germline-derived CDR1 and CDR2 are MGHDK and SYGVNS. The CDR3 spans 14 residues. CDR3 bases: TGTGCCAGCAGCCGACAATCGAGCTCCTACGAGCAGTACTTC. Residues: CASSRQSSSYEQYF.

This clone came up once. V is TRBV27 and J is TRBJ2-5, with D hard to call. V was clipped by 5 bases and J by 4 bases, with 5 bases between them. CDR1 and CDR2 from the germline V gene are MNHEY and SMNVEV (reference sequence). The CDR3 has 11 residues. This CDR3 is CASSVGETQYF. The DNA of the CDR3 is TGTGCCAGCAGTGTCGGAGAGACCCAGTACTTC.

The chain combines TRBV4-2 with TRBJ1-1; no firm D call. Germline V gene lookup returns CDR1 LGHNA and CDR2 YNFKEQ. Trimming pared 0 bases from V and 1 base from J, leaving 12 bases between. The CDR3 sequence is 16 residues long. In DNA form, the CDR3 reads TGTGCCAGCAGCCAAGATGATGAACCGTGGAACACTGAAGCTTTCTTT. Protein: CASSQDDEPWNTEAFF.

The V and J genes are TRBV10-3 and TRBJ2-2; D is unresolved. The CDR3 consists of 12 residues. Trimming pared 6 bases from V and 5 bases from J, leaving 7 bases between. Germline V gene sequence: CDR1 ENHRY, CDR2 SYGVKD. CDR3 bases: TGTGCCATCAGAGACTGGACCGGGGAGCTGTTTTTT. Encoded protein: CAIRDWTGELFF.

CDR3 sequence (DNA): TGCAGCGTTGGAACACAGGGGGCGAGCTATGGCTACACCTTC. This encodes CSVGTQGASYGYTF. This chain links TRBV29-1 with TRBJ1-2; 9 bases are shared with TRBD1. V lost 4 bases and J lost 4; bases outside the gene matches: 7. The germline V gene has CDR1 SQVTM and CDR2 ANQGSEA. The CDR3 is made up of 14 amino acids.

The rearrangement joins TRBV6-5 to TRBJ1-5; D is ambiguous. Trimming shortened V by 8 bases and J by 0 bases, and 11 bases separated the two germline ends. In germline, CDR1 is MNHEY, CDR2 SVGAGI. The CDR3 extends over 14 amino acids. Here the CDR3 DNA reads TGTGCCAGCGTACAGATATATAGCAATCAGCCCCAGCATTTT. This translates into CASVQIYSNQPQHF.

This sequence joins TRBV11-1 and TRBJ2-7; D may be TRBD2 (7 bases). The germline V and J ends were trimmed by 7 bases and 2 bases, with 15 bases remaining between them. CDR3 length: 14 amino acids. From germline, CDR1 is SGHAT and CDR2 FQDESV (reference sequence). The CDR3 sequence is CASTLDSGTYEQYF. As DNA, the CDR3 is TGTGCCAGCACCCTGGACAGCGGGACCTACGAGCAGTACTTC. Full variable domain (rest looked up from reference TRBV11-1 and TRBJ2-7): EAEVAQSPRYKITEKSQAVAFWCDPISGHATLYWYRQILGQGPELLVQFQDESVVDDSQLPKDRFSAERLKGVDSTLKIQPAELGDSAMYLCASTLDSGTYEQYFGPGTRLTVT.

J is TRBJ1-6 and V is TRBV2, with 9 bases fitting TRBD1. Germline trimming cut 7 bases from V and 5 bases from J; bases unmatched to any gene: 6. Germline CDR1 SNHLY, CDR2 FYNNEI. CDR3 length equals 15 residues. CDR3 coding DNA: TGTGCCAGCACCGGCCGGACAGGGGATAATTCACCCCTCCACTTT. It specifies CASTGRTGDNSPLHF.

J is TRBJ2-1 and V is TRBV6-2 or TRBV6-3, with 9 bases that match TRBD2. The CDR3 extends over 15 amino acids. V shed 4 bases and J 0 bases; nucleotides not matched to a gene: 1. Germline CDR1 MNHEY, CDR2 SVGEGT. CDR3 sequence reads: CASSSRGGSYNEQFF. The CDR3 bases are TGTGCCAGCAGTTCGCGGGGGGGCTCCTACAATGAGCAGTTCTTC.

The V and J genes are TRBV9 and TRBJ1-2, with a weak D call TRBD1 (5 bases). The CDR3 is made up of 13 amino acids. Germline CDR1 SGDLS, CDR2 YYNGEE. V was trimmed by 0 bases and J by 8 bases, leaving 11 bases between them. The CDR3 loop reads CASSVVPGRGYTF. The CDR3 region has the DNA TGTGCCAGCAGCGTAGTTCCAGGGAGAGGCTACACCTTC. Together with reference TRBV9 and TRBJ1-2, the CDR3 gives the full variable domain: DSGVTQTPKHLITATGQRVTLRCSPRSGDLSVYWYQQSLDQGLQFLIQYYNGEERAKGNILERFSAQQFPDLHSELNLSSLELGDSALYFCASSVVPGRGYTFGSGTRLTVV.

This chain uses TRBV19 with TRBJ1-2, with D unclear. CDR3 length equals 15 residues. Germline values: CDR1 LNHDA, CDR2 SQIVND (reference sequence). The germline V and J ends were trimmed by 3 bases and 0 bases, with 11 bases remaining between them. The CDR3 reads CASSILGRPNYGYTF. The CDR3 nucleotides are TGTGCCAGTAGTATTCTTGGAAGGCCTAACTATGGCTACACCTTC.

The genes are TRBV10-2 and TRBJ1-5; D unresolved. The CDR3 covers 14 residues. CDR1 is WSHSY and CDR2 is SAAADI in the germline V gene. With 2 bases removed from V and 9 bases from J, the gap between germline ends came to 14 bases. The CDR3: CASSEAGIWGPQHF. The CDR3 DNA is TGCGCCAGCAGTGAGGCCGGGATCTGGGGGCCCCAGCATTTT.

This chain uses TRBV27 with TRBJ2-7; 8 bases agree with TRBD2. The CDR3 covers 14 residues. V lost 5 bases and J lost 4; bases outside the gene matches: 7. The germline gives CDR1 MNHEY, CDR2 SMNVEV (reference sequence). CDR3 bases: TGTGCCAGCAGTCTAAAGCGGGAGTCGTACGAGCAGTACTTC. Its protein product is CASSLKRESYEQYF.

Here the CDR3 reads CASSLAGQGRDEAFF. For the CDR3, the DNA is TGCGCCAGCAGCTTGGCGGGACAGGGGAGGGATGAAGCTTTCTTT. The V gene is TRBV5-1, the J gene TRBJ1-1; 10 positions agree with TRBD1. The CDR3 is 15 amino acids. Germline values: CDR1 SGHRS, CDR2 YFSETQ. With 0 bases clipped from V and 7 bases from J, the junction kept 6 bases outside the gene matches.

The chain is built from TRBV12-3 or TRBV12-4 and TRBJ2-1; D gene unclear. V dropped 3 bases and J dropped 6 bases, with 6 bases sitting between them. The CDR3 extends over 12 amino acids. As DNA, the CDR3 is TGTGCCAGCAGTTTCTCGTTCAATGAGCAGTTCTTC. It yields the protein CASSFSFNEQFF.

This clone has just one count. This chain's CDR3 is CASSLADQETQYF. The CDR3 nucleotides read TGTGCCAGCAGTCTTGCGGACCAAGAGACCCAGTACTTC. The chain carries TRBV28 and TRBJ2-5, with no clear D. This CDR3 region has 13 residues. Germline assignment: CDR1 MDHEN and CDR2 SYDVKM. Trimming cost V 5 bases and J 0 bases, with 7 bases left between them. The variable domain in full, with the rest retrieved from reference TRBV28 and TRBJ2-5, is DVKVTQSSRYLVKRTGEKVFLECVQDMDHENMFWYRQDPGLGLRLIYFSYDVKMKEKGDIPEGYSVSREKKERFSLILESASTNQTSMYLCASSLADQETQYFGPGTRLLVL.

V usage is TRBV6-2 or TRBV6-3 and J usage is TRBJ1-1, with D unclear. The CDR3 sequence is 12 residues long. CDR1 is MNHEY and CDR2 is SVGEGT in the germline V gene. Trimming left V 5 bases short and J 8 bases short, with 12 bases between. The CDR3, as DNA: TGTGCCAGCAGTACCTCAGGCCTAGAAGCTTTCTTT. It yields the protein CASSTSGLEAFF.

The chain recombines TRBV30 with TRBJ1-1; no clear D. The CDR3 is 14 residues long. Germline V CDR1 and CDR2: GTSNPN, SVGIG (reference sequence). V dropped 0 bases and J dropped 1 base, with 9 bases sitting between them. CDR3 in DNA: TGTGCCTGGAGTGTTGGCCAATGGAACACTGAAGCTTTCTTT. It translates to CAWSVGQWNTEAFF.

The J gene is TRBJ2-1, the V gene TRBV7-8; D remains ambiguous. Germline values: CDR1 SGHVS, CDR2 FQNEAQ. V was cut by 3 bases and J by 7 bases, with 7 bases left in between. This CDR3 is 12 amino acids long. CDR3 coding DNA: TGTGCCAGCAGCTTGAGTGGGAATGAGCAGTTCTTC. Amino acids: CASSLSGNEQFF.

The rearrangement joins TRBV9 to TRBJ2-6; tentatively, D is TRBD1 (5 bases). Germline CDR1 and CDR2: SGDLS and YYNGEE. This CDR3 spans 13 amino acids. V lost 3 bases, J lost 7 bases, and 8 bases lay in between. CDR3 protein: CASSADSANVLTF. The CDR3 bases are TGTGCCAGCAGCGCCGACAGCGCCAACGTCCTGACTTTC.

The chain links TRBV2 to TRBJ1-2, with a tentative D call TRBD1 (5 bases). Germline CDR1 and CDR2: SNHLY and FYNNEI. The germline V and J ends were trimmed by 0 bases and 8 bases, with 13 bases remaining between them. The CDR3 sequence is 14 residues long. This CDR3 is CASSEAGGQGGYTF. The DNA for the CDR3 is TGTGCCAGCAGTGAAGCAGGAGGGCAGGGAGGCTACACCTTC.

In this sample, this clone turned up a few times. The gene calls are TRBV4-3 and TRBJ1-5; D gene ambiguous. Per germline, CDR1 LGHNA and CDR2 YSLEER. Trimming pared 0 bases from V and 0 bases from J, leaving 9 bases between. This CDR3 contains 16 residues. CDR3 DNA: TGCGCCAGCAGCCAAGAACCCTCCTATAGCAATCAGCCCCAGCATTTT. Its translation: CASSQEPSYSNQPQHF.